This T cell receptor beta chain was recorded in a study of blood T cell repertoires in COVID-19. Overall study context: Both acute and convalescent COVID-19 samples were obtained from the United States, Italy and Spain.

This clone was found once. The CDR3 covers 12 residues. Trimming removed 6 bases at V and 16 bases at J, with 19 bases between. In germline, CDR1 is MGHDK, CDR2 SYGVNS. Sequencing used immunoSEQ multiplex PCR; TCRdb keeps in-frame clones, though not all of them. The sample has about 53,000 clones, approximately 90% seen once; the top ten hold 2.5% to 3%. Source material: peripheral blood. The V and J genes are TRBV25-1 and TRBJ2-1, with TRBD2 as a possible D gene (6 bases). The clonotype was recovered from a man aged 80 or over with acute or convalescent COVID-19. DNA of the CDR3: TGTGCCAGCAGCGGGACTTCCCCTTTCCCTTTCTTC. As protein: CASSGTSPFPFF. Combining the CDR3 with reference TRBV25-1 and TRBJ2-1 gives the whole variable domain EADIYQTPRYLVIGTGKKITLECSQTMGHDKMYWYQQDPGMELHLIHYSYGVNSTEKGDLSSESTVSRIRTEHFPLTLESARPSHTSQYLCASSGTSPFPFFGPGTRLTVL.